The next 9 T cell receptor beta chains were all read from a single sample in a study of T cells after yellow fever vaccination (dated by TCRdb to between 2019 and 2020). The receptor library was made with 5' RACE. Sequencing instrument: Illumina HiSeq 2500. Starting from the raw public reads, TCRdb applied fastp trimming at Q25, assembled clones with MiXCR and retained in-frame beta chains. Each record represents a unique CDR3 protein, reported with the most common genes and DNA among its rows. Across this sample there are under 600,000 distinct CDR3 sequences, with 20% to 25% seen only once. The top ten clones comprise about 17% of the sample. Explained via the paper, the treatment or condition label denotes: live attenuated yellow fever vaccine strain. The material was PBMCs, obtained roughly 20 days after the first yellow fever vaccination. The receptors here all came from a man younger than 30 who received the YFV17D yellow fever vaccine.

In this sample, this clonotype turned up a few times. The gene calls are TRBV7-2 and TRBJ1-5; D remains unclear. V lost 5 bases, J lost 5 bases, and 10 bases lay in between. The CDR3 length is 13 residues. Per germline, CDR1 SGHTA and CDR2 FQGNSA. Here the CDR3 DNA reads TGTGCCAGCAGCCTGACGGGAGATCAGCCCCAGCATTTT. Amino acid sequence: CASSLTGDQPQHF.

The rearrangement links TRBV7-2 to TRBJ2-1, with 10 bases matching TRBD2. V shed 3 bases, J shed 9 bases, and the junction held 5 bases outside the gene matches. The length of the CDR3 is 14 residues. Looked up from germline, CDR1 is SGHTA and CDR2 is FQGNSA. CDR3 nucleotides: TGTGCCAGCAGCTTTCTAGCGGGGGTGATTGAGCAGTTCTTC. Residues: CASSFLAGVIEQFF.

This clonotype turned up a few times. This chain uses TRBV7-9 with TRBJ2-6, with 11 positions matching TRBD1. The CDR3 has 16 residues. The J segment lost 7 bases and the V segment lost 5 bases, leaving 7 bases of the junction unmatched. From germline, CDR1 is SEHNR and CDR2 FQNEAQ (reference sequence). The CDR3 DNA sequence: TGTGCCAGCAGCCCCTCCGGACAGGGGGCTGCCAACGTCCTGACTTTC. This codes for CASSPSGQGAANVLTF.

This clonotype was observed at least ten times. The CDR3 DNA follows: TGTGCCAGCACCGACTGGGGGACACAGAACACTGAAGCTTTCTTT. It specifies CASTDWGTQNTEAFF. The chain uses TRBV7-2 and TRBJ1-1; tentative D call: TRBD1 (6 bases). The V gene lost 7 bases and the J gene lost 1 base, with 16 bases spanning the gap. This CDR3 is built from 15 residues. CDR1 is SGHTA, CDR2 FQGNSA, per germline.

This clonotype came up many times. CDR3 bases: TGCGCCAGCAGCCCATCACGTATAGAAGGAAATGAGCAGTTCTTC. This gives the protein CASSPSRIEGNEQFF. This chain uses TRBV5-1 with TRBJ2-1, with unresolved D. V was trimmed by 4 bases and J by 7 bases, leaving 18 bases between them. This CDR3 has 15 amino acids. Per germline, CDR1 SGHRS and CDR2 YFSETQ.

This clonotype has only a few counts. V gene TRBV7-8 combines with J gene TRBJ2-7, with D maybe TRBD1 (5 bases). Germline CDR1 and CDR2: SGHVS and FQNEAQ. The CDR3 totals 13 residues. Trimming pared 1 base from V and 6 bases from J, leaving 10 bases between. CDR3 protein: CASSLVLGAEQYF. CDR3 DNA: TGTGCCAGCAGCTTAGTACTTGGGGCCGAGCAGTACTTC.

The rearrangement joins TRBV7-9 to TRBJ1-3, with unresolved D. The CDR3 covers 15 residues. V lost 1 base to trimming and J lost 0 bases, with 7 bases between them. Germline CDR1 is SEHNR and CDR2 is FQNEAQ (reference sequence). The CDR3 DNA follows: TGTGCCAGCAGCTTAGTCCGGTTCTCTGGAAACACCATATATTTT. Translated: CASSLVRFSGNTIYF.

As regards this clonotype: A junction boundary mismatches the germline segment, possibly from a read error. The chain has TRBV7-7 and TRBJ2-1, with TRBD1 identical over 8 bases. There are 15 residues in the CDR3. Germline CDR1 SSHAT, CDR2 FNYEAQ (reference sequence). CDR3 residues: CASSPRGGRGHEQFF. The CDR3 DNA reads TGTGCTAGCAGCCCCCGAGGGGGCAGGGGGCATGAGCAGTTCTTC.

CDR3 protein: CASSSVEGQVLEAFF. The CDR3, as DNA: TGCGCCAGCAGCTCCGTGGAGGGACAGGTACTTGAAGCTTTCTTT. The V gene is TRBV4-1, the J gene TRBJ1-1; 8 bases agree with TRBD1. V shed 5 bases and J 7 bases; nucleotides not matched to a gene: 12. The CDR3 totals 15 residues. Germline CDR1 MGHRA, CDR2 YSYEKL.